Listed below are T cell receptor beta chains from one sample, sequenced in a study of shared T cell receptors in the human thymus. TCRdb's table, derived via immunoSEQ multiplex PCR, lists solely in-frame clones and lacks some. The table includes hundreds of thousands of clones, roughly 90% detected once. These data were also reused for a study on human thymus T cells.

Sequenced input: thymocytes. These TCRs come from a boy under two years old with a congenital heart defect. Each CDR3 is given with its conserved first and last residue. A D gene is named only where the DNA matches it firmly. Some rows mark clone size as missing; the rest say once, few, many or name a class of expanded clone.

clone_size: once; v_call: TRBV28; d_call: -; j_call: TRBJ2-2; cdr3_nt: TGTGCCAGCAGTTTACTCCTTGGGGGGAGGTGCACCGGGGAGCTGTTTTTT; cdr3_aa: CASSLLLGGRCTGELFF
clone_size: -; v_call: TRBV30; d_call: -; j_call: TRBJ2-7; cdr3_nt: TGTGCCTGGAGTTCCCCGCTCACAGGGGAGGTGGGGCAGTACTTC; cdr3_aa: CAWSSPLTGEVGQYF
clone_size: -; v_call: TRBV12-5; d_call: TRBD2; j_call: TRBJ2-1; cdr3_nt: TGTGCTAGTGGTTTGGTGACGGGGACTAGCGGGAGGGCAACCTCCTACAATGAGCAGTTCTTC; cdr3_aa: CASGLVTGTSGRATSYNEQFF
clone_size: -; v_call: TRBV4-2; d_call: TRBD2; j_call: TRBJ2-4; cdr3_nt: TGTGCCAGCAGCCAAGATACTAGCGGGAAAGGCAAAAACATTCAGTACTTC; cdr3_aa: CASSQDTSGKGKNIQYF
clone_size: -; v_call: TRBV28; d_call: TRBD1; j_call: TRBJ2-7; cdr3_nt: TGTGCCAGCAGATTGGACAGGTCGGGAGAGCAGTACTTC; cdr3_aa: CASRLDRSGEQYF
clone_size: -; v_call: TRBV28; d_call: TRBD2; j_call: TRBJ2-2; cdr3_nt: TGTGCCAGCAGGGATGGCGGGGGGAATGACGGGGAGCTGTTTTTT; cdr3_aa: CASRDGGGNDGELFF
clone_size: -; v_call: TRBV4-3; d_call: TRBD2; j_call: TRBJ2-1; cdr3_nt: TGCGCCAGCAGCCCCAACAGACTAGCGGGATCCCATGAGCAGTTCTTC; cdr3_aa: CASSPNRLAGSHEQFF
clone_size: once; v_call: TRBV9; d_call: -; j_call: TRBJ2-7; cdr3_nt: TGTGCCAGCAGCGGGAGCGCGAATGCCTACGAGCAGTACTTC; cdr3_aa: CASSGSANAYEQYF
clone_size: few; v_call: TRBV10-3; d_call: -; j_call: TRBJ2-5; cdr3_nt: TGTGCCATCAGTGACTCCAGCGCCCAAGAGACCCAGTACTTC; cdr3_aa: CAISDSSAQETQYF
clone_size: -; v_call: TRBV29-1; d_call: -; j_call: TRBJ2-7; cdr3_nt: TGCAGCGTTGCCCAGACAGGCCGGCAGTACTTC; cdr3_aa: CSVAQTGRQYF
clone_size: -; v_call: TRBV7-9; d_call: TRBD1; j_call: TRBJ1-2; cdr3_nt: TGTGCCAGCAGCTTGGGACAGACCACCTATGGCTACACCTTC; cdr3_aa: CASSLGQTTYGYTF
clone_size: -; v_call: TRBV10-2; d_call: -; j_call: TRBJ2-6; cdr3_nt: TGCGCCAGCACTAGAAGGGGGGGGACCCCTGGGGCCAACGTCCTGACTTTC; cdr3_aa: CASTRRGGTPGANVLTF
clone_size: once; v_call: TRBV11-3; d_call: TRBD1; j_call: TRBJ1-2; cdr3_nt: TGTGCCAGCAGCTCCACCGGGACAGCGTATGGCTACACCTTC; cdr3_aa: CASSSTGTAYGYTF
clone_size: -; v_call: TRBV19; d_call: -; j_call: TRBJ2-1; cdr3_nt: TGTGCCAGTAGTTTAGGACCAGGCTCCTACAATGAGCAGTTCTTC; cdr3_aa: CASSLGPGSYNEQFF
clone_size: -; v_call: TRBV5-6; d_call: -; j_call: TRBJ2-5; cdr3_nt: TGTGCCAGCAGCTTGGCCTCTACGGGAGAGGGGTGGGAGACCCAGTACTTC; cdr3_aa: CASSLASTGEGWETQYF
clone_size: -; v_call: TRBV6-6; d_call: -; j_call: TRBJ1-1; cdr3_nt: TGTGCCAGCAGTTACCCCCAGGGGATGAACACTGAAGCTTTCTTT; cdr3_aa: CASSYPQGMNTEAFF
clone_size: -; v_call: TRBV6-5; d_call: TRBD1; j_call: TRBJ2-5; cdr3_nt: TGTGCCAGCAGCCGGGGACAGGGTGGAGAGACCCAGTACTTC; cdr3_aa: CASSRGQGGETQYF
clone_size: -; v_call: TRBV4-1; d_call: -; j_call: TRBJ2-6; cdr3_nt: TGCGCCAGCAGCCAGGGCGACCGCGAGCACTCTGGGGCCAACGTCCTGACTTTC; cdr3_aa: CASSQGDREHSGANVLTF
clone_size: -; v_call: TRBV5-1; d_call: TRBD1; j_call: TRBJ1-2; cdr3_nt: TGCGCCAGCAGCCTCGGACAGGGGGCTCTGTTTAACTATGGCTACACCTTC; cdr3_aa: CASSLGQGALFNYGYTF
clone_size: -; v_call: TRBV5-1; d_call: -; j_call: TRBJ2-1; cdr3_nt: TGCGCCAGCAGCACCGTTTGGAGCGACGAGCAGTTCTTC; cdr3_aa: CASSTVWSDEQFF
clone_size: few; v_call: TRBV10-3; d_call: -; j_call: TRBJ1-1; cdr3_nt: TGTGCCATCAGTGAGCCGGAGGGGACTGAAGCTTTCTTT; cdr3_aa: CAISEPEGTEAFF
clone_size: -; v_call: TRBV7-3; d_call: TRBD2; j_call: TRBJ2-2; cdr3_nt: TGTGCCAGCAGCCAACTAGCGGGAGGACGGGGGGGAACCGGGGAGCTGTTTTTT; cdr3_aa: CASSQLAGGRGGTGELFF
clone_size: -; v_call: TRBV29-1; d_call: -; j_call: TRBJ2-3; cdr3_nt: TGCAGCGTTGAAGGCGGGAACACAGATACGCAGTATTTT; cdr3_aa: CSVEGGNTDTQYF
clone_size: -; v_call: TRBV2; d_call: TRBD2; j_call: TRBJ2-7; cdr3_nt: TGTGCCAGCCATCCAGCGGGAGCGTCCTACGAGCAGTACTTC; cdr3_aa: CASHPAGASYEQYF
clone_size: once; v_call: TRBV6-1; d_call: TRBD1; j_call: TRBJ2-2; cdr3_nt: TGTGCCAGCTCGGGACAGGAGAACACCGGGGAGCTGTTTTTT; cdr3_aa: CASSGQENTGELFF
clone_size: -; v_call: TRBV2; d_call: TRBD1; j_call: TRBJ2-6; cdr3_nt: TGTGCCAGCAGAAGCCGGGACAGGAGGCCTGGGGCCAACGTCCTGACTTTC; cdr3_aa: CASRSRDRRPGANVLTF